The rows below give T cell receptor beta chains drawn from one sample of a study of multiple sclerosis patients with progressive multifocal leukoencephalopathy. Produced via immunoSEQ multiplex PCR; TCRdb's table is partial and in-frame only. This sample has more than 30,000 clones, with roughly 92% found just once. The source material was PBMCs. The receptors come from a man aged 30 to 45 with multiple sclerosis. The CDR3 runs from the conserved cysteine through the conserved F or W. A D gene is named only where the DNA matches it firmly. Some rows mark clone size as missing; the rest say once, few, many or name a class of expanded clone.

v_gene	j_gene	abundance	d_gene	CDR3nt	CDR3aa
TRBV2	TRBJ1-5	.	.	TGTGCCAGCAGTGAATGGCTAGGGGGGCAGCCCCAGCATTTT	CASSEWLGGQPQHF
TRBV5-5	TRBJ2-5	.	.	TGTGCCAGCAGCTTACCAGGGGAAGAGACCCAGTACTTC	CASSLPGEETQYF
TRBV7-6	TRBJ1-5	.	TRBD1	TGTGCCAGCAGCAGTGGCAGGGGGGGAGAGCCCCAGCATTTT	CASSSGRGGEPQHF
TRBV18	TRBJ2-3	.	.	TGTGCCAGCTCACCAAGGCAGGGGATAGATACGCAGTATTTT	CASSPRQGIDTQYF
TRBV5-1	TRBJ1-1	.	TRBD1	TGTGCCAGCAGCTTGGGACAGATTGAAGCTTTCTTT	CASSLGQIEAFF
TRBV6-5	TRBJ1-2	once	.	TGTGCCAGCAGTAGGTCCCTGCAACTCTATGGCTACACCTTC	CASSRSLQLYGYTF
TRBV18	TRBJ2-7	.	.	TGTGCCAGCTCACCACCGGGCGGGGCCCTCGGAAGGCAGTACTTC	CASSPPGGALGRQYF
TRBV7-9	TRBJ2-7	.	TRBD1	TGTGCCAGCAGCGGGACAGGGGGCGAGCAGTACTTC	CASSGTGGEQYF
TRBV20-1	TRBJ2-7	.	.	TGCAGTGCTAGATTAGACGAGCAGTACTTC	CSARLDEQYF
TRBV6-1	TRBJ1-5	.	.	TGTGCCAGCAGTGAATTTTTGGGCACCAAGGGGAATCAGCCCCAGCATTTT	CASSEFLGTKGNQPQHF
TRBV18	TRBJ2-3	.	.	TGTGCCAGCTCACGGGGCCGGGACCAGATGGTGGATACGCAGTATTTT	CASSRGRDQMVDTQYF
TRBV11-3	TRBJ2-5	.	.	TGTGCCAGCAGCTTCTGGCGGGATCAAGAGACCCAGTACTTC	CASSFWRDQETQYF
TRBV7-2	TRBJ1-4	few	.	TGTGCCAGCAGCTTGGGGGCAGGAACTAATGAAAAACTGTTTTTT	CASSLGAGTNEKLFF
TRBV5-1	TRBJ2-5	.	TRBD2	TGCGCCAGCAGCCCGGGAAATAGCGGGAGTAGAGAGACCCAGTACTTC	CASSPGNSGSRETQYF
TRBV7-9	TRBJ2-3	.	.	TGTGCCAGCAGCCCGACAGTCCATTCAGATACGCAGTATTTT	CASSPTVHSDTQYF
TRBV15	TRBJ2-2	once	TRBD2	TGTGCCACCAGCAGTCCCGGGACTAGCGCCTACACCGGGGAGCTGTTTTTT	CATSSPGTSAYTGELFF
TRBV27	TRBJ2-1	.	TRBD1	TGTGCCAGCAGTTTCATCCGGGACAGGGGGTCTGAGCAGTTCTTC	CASSFIRDRGSEQFF
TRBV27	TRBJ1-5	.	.	TGTGCCAGCAGTTCTATCCGCCGGGCCCGGGGGTTGAGTCAGCCCCAGCATTTT	CASSSIRRARGLSQPQHF
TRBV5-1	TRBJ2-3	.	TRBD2	TGCGCCAGCAGCTCGGCTAGCGGAGTCACAGATACGCAGTATTTT	CASSSASGVTDTQYF
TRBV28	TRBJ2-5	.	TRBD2	TGTGCCAGCAGTTCCCCCTTACTAGCGAGTCAACCCCAAGAGACCCAGTACTTC	CASSSPLLASQPQETQYF
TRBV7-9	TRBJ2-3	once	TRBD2	TGTGCCAGCAGCTACAAAACTAGCGGGTCTACAGATACGCAGTATTTT	CASSYKTSGSTDTQYF
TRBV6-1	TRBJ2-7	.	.	TGTGCCAGCAGGCACCCCGGGGTCTACGAGCAGTACTTC	CASRHPGVYEQYF
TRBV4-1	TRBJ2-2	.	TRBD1	TGCGCCAGCAGCCGGGAAGGGGGCCGAACCGGGGAGCTGTTTTTT	CASSREGGRTGELFF
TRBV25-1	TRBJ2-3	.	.	TGTGCCAGCAGTTACACAGATACGCAGTATTTT	CASSYTDTQYF
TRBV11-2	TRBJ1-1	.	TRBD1	TGTGCCAGCAGCACGGGACAGGGGAACACTGAAGCTTTCTTT	CASSTGQGNTEAFF
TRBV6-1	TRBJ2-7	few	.	TGTGCCAGCAGTGAAAACTGGGAGAGAGAGCAGTACTTC	CASSENWEREQYF
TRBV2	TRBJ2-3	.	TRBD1	TGTGCCAGCAGGACGAGGACAGGGGGCAAATCAGATACGCAGTATTTT	CASRTRTGGKSDTQYF
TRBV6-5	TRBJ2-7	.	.	TGTGCCAGCAGTTACTCCTACCGCGGACTAAACGAGCAGTACTTC	CASSYSYRGLNEQYF
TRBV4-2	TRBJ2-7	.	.	TGTGCCAGCAGCCAAGATTTTTACGAGCAGTACTTC	CASSQDFYEQYF
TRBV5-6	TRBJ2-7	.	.	TGTGCCAGCAGCGGGGGACGGTACTACGAGCAGTACTTC	CASSGGRYYEQYF
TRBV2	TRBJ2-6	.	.	TGTGCCAGCAGTAGAGAAAACTCTGGGGCCAACGTCCTGACTTTC	CASSRENSGANVLTF
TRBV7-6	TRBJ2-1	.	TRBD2	TGTGCCAGCAGCCCAACCTGGGGAGGGCTGAATGAGCAGTTCTTC	CASSPTWGGLNEQFF
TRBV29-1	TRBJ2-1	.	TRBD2	TGCAGCGTTGGGGGGGGAAGGACCTACAATGAGCAGTTCTTC	CSVGGGRTYNEQFF
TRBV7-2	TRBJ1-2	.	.	TGTGCCAGCAGCTTAGGACCGGGGGCGGGCTATGGCTACACCTTC	CASSLGPGAGYGYTF
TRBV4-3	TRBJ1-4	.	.	TGCGCCAGCAGCCAAGGGACGTGGGGGCAGGGCTGGGAAAAACTGTTTTTT	CASSQGTWGQGWEKLFF
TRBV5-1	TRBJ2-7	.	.	TGCGCCAGCAGCTTGGTGACAGATTCCTACGAGCAGTACTTC	CASSLVTDSYEQYF
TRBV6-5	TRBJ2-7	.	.	TGTGCCAGCAGCCCCCCCGGCCTGTACAGCCAGCAGTACTTC	CASSPPGLYSQQYF
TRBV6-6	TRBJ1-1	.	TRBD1	TGTGCCAGCAGTAAGGGGACAGGGAAGAACACTGAAGCTTTCTTT	CASSKGTGKNTEAFF
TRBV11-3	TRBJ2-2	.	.	TGTGCCAGCAGCTTAGAGGTGGGAGCGAACACCGGGGAGCTGTTTTTT	CASSLEVGANTGELFF
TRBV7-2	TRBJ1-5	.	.	TGTGCCAGCAGCCGCCGGGGTGGAAATCAGCCCCAGCATTTT	CASSRRGGNQPQHF
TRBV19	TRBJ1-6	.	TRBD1	TGTGCCAGTAACCCTGGACAGGGCCGGGGTTCACCCCTCCACTTT	CASNPGQGRGSPLHF
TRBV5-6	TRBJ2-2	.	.	TGTGCCAGCAGCTTGGGTGTACAGGAAAAGACCGGGGAGCTGTTTTTT	CASSLGVQEKTGELFF